The next 23 T cell receptor beta chains were all read from a single sample in a study of T cells in tuberculosis. Clones were read by immunoSEQ multiplex PCR, and TCRdb kept only the in-frame ones, dropping some. The sample records around 35,000 clones, approximately 94% being singletons. Sequencing was carried out using PBMCs. The receptors were gathered from a donor aged 10 to 29 with latent tuberculosis or without tuberculosis infection. Some clones in this sample may be carry-over from other donors' samples.

The chain joins TRBV19 to TRBJ2-7, with 7 positions matching TRBD1. Germline values: CDR1 LNHDA, CDR2 SQIVND (reference sequence). This CDR3 contains 13 residues. Trimming at V came to 4 bases and at J to 5 bases, leaving 5 bases not matched to a gene. The CDR3 region has the DNA TGTGCCAGTAGTAGGGGGACAGTCAACGAGCAGTACTTC. Protein sequence: CASSRGTVNEQYF.

The genes are TRBV27 and TRBJ2-6; TRBD1 matches at 7 bases. Germline V gene sequence: CDR1 MNHEY, CDR2 SMNVEV (reference sequence). V shed 7 bases, J shed 0 bases, and the junction held 9 bases outside the gene matches. CDR3 length equals 17 residues. The chain's CDR3 is CASTTDRVNSGANVLTF. In nucleotides, the CDR3 is TGTGCCAGCACCACAGACAGGGTCAACTCTGGGGCCAACGTCCTGACTTTC.

The chain is built from TRBV5-6 and TRBJ2-1, with D possibly matching TRBD1 (6 bases). The CDR3 loop spans 14 amino acids. V was cut by 6 bases and J by 3 bases, with 13 bases left in between. Per germline, CDR1 SGHDT and CDR2 YYEEEE. In nucleotides, the CDR3 is TGTGCCAGCACGCCAGGGGTTTTCTACAATGAGCAGTTCTTC. It is translated as CASTPGVFYNEQFF.

The chain carries TRBV7-2 and TRBJ1-2; D not resolved. CDR3 length: 14 residues. Looked up from germline, CDR1 is SGHTA and CDR2 is FQGNSA. The V gene lost 4 bases and the J gene lost 2 bases, with 11 bases spanning the gap. The CDR3 region is CASSSPPENYGYTF. CDR3 nucleotide sequence: TGTGCCAGCAGCTCCCCGCCGGAGAACTATGGCTACACCTTC.

The chain carries TRBV18 and TRBJ1-1; the D gene is possibly TRBD1 (6 bases). Trimming cost V 1 base and J 0 bases, with 12 bases left between them. This CDR3 spans 16 amino acids. Germline lookup yields CDR1 KGHSH and CDR2 LQKENI. The CDR3 bases are TGTGCCAGCTCACCACTGGCAGGGGTCATGAACACTGAAGCTTTCTTT. It translates to CASSPLAGVMNTEAFF.

The chain combines TRBV6-1 with TRBJ2-7, with D perhaps matching TRBD1 (6 bases). The CDR3 is 13 amino acids. Germline lookup yields CDR1 MNHNS and CDR2 SASEGT. V was pared by 6 bases and J by 1 base, with 10 bases between. As DNA, the CDR3 is TGTGCCAGCAGGCCGGGACAATCCTACGAGCAGTACGTC. Translating gives CASRPGQSYEQYV.

V and J are TRBV6-1 and TRBJ1-5; D unresolved. The V end lost 4 bases, the J end lost 4 bases, and 8 bases lay between the germline ends. Germline V CDR1 and CDR2: MNHNS, SASEGT. The CDR3 spans 13 residues. The CDR3 reads CASSGGRNQPQHF. The CDR3, as DNA: TGTGCCAGCAGTGGAGGCCGGAATCAGCCCCAGCATTTT.

V and J are TRBV9 and TRBJ2-3; TRBD1 is a possible D gene (5 bases). V lost 0 bases and J lost 4, with 15 bases in between. CDR3 length equals 16 residues. Germline V gene data show CDR1 as SGDLS and CDR2 as YYNGEE. Here the CDR3 DNA reads TGTGCCAGCAGCGTAGATATCAGGGATGGGCCAGATACGCAGTATTTT. Protein sequence: CASSVDIRDGPDTQYF.

The rearrangement joins TRBV2 to TRBJ2-3, with D possibly being TRBD2 (6 bases). The germline V and J ends were trimmed by 3 bases and 2 bases, with 18 bases remaining between them. Germline CDR1 and CDR2: SNHLY and FYNNEI. The CDR3 runs 17 residues. The CDR3 is CASSERGTDPSTDTQYF. The CDR3 bases are TGTGCCAGCAGTGAGCGCGGGACGGATCCCTCCACAGATACGCAGTATTTT. The full variable domain, rest sourced from reference TRBV2 and TRBJ2-3, is EPEVTQTPSHQVTQMGQEVILRCVPISNHLYFYWYRQILGQKVEFLVSFYNNEISEKSEIFDDQFSVERPDGSNFTLKIRSTKLEDSAMYFCASSERGTDPSTDTQYFGPGTRLTVL.

The V and J genes are TRBV6-5 and TRBJ1-6; weak D call: TRBD1 (6 bases). Per germline, CDR1 MNHEY and CDR2 SVGAGI. This CDR3 has 15 residues. V gave up 5 bases and J gave up 6 bases, with 14 bases separating them. CDR3 region: CASSNDRTPNSPLHF. In DNA form, the CDR3 reads TGTGCCAGCAGTAACGACAGGACTCCTAATTCACCCCTCCACTTT.

This chain links TRBV7-2 with TRBJ1-2, with 9 bases lining up with TRBD1. This CDR3 is 14 amino acids long. Germline-derived CDR1 and CDR2 are SGHTA and FQGNSA. V lost 4 bases and J lost 7; bases outside the gene matches: 7. The CDR3 DNA follows: TGTGCCAGCAGCTCGCCGGGACAGGGTCTTGGCTACACCTTC. Encoded protein: CASSSPGQGLGYTF.

The V and J genes are TRBV2 and TRBJ2-7; D is unclear. CDR1 is SNHLY and CDR2 is FYNNEI in the germline V gene. V gave up 4 bases and J gave up 7 bases, with 17 bases separating them. The CDR3 length is 14 residues. As DNA, the CDR3 is TGTGCCAGCAGTGCCCGACCCGGTATGAGGGAGCAGTACGTC. Protein: CASSARPGMREQYV.

The CDR3 DNA is TGTGCCAGCACCCCCCGACTTGGCGAGCAGTTCTTC. It specifies CASTPRLGEQFF. J is TRBJ2-1 and V is TRBV6-5; no definite D call. Looked up from germline, CDR1 is MNHEY and CDR2 is SVGAGI. The V end lost 7 bases, the J end lost 10 bases, and 14 bases lay between the germline ends. The CDR3 is made up of 12 amino acids.

The chain is built from TRBV4-3 and TRBJ1-1, with 7 bases that match TRBD1. J lost 8 bases, V lost 1 base, and 4 bases had no gene match. This CDR3 is 13 amino acids long. The germline gives CDR1 LGHNA, CDR2 YSLEER. CDR3 sequence: CASSQGHRGEAFF. In DNA, the CDR3 is TGCGCCAGCAGCCAAGGGCACAGGGGCGAAGCTTTCTTT.

This chain uses TRBV11-2 with TRBJ2-7, with 7 bases lining up with TRBD1. CDR3 length: 14 amino acids. CDR1 is SGHAT and CDR2 is FQNNGV in the germline V gene. The V and J ends lost 4 bases and 2 bases, in that order; junction bases with no gene match: 5. CDR3 DNA sequence: TGTGCCAGCAGCTCCCGGGACAGAGCCTACGAGCAGTACGTC. Its translation: CASSSRDRAYEQYV.

V usage is TRBV6-4 and J usage is TRBJ2-1, with D possibly TRBD2 on 5 matching bases. CDR1 and CDR2 (germline): MRHNA, SNTAGT. The CDR3 extends over 18 amino acids. The germline V and J ends were trimmed by 1 base and 5 bases, with 21 bases remaining between them. CDR3 in amino acids: CASSDWATGKTKDNEQFF. The CDR3 region has the DNA TGTGCCAGCAGTGACTGGGCTACCGGGAAAACGAAGGACAATGAGCAGTTCTTC.

This chain joins TRBV6-1 and TRBJ1-2, with 7 bases that match TRBD1. The V gene's germline CDR1 is MNHNS and CDR2 SASEGT. V dropped 2 bases and J dropped 8; count of bases not matched to a gene: 11. The CDR3 is 15 residues long. The CDR3 DNA follows: TGTGCCAGCAGTGAAAGCTACAGGGGTTTTAGCGGCTACACCTTC. Protein product: CASSESYRGFSGYTF.

The chain recombines TRBV14 with TRBJ1-4; a weak D match, TRBD1 (6 bases). Looked up from germline, CDR1 is SGHDN and CDR2 is FVKESK. CDR3 length equals 15 residues. V gave up 0 bases and J gave up 8 bases, with 13 bases separating them. The chain's CDR3 is CASSQERGTEEKLFF. CDR3 nucleotides: TGTGCCAGCAGCCAAGAGAGGGGGACGGAGGAAAAACTGTTTTTT.

This clone was observed once. The rearrangement joins TRBV5-1 to TRBJ1-1, with D hard to call. Germline assignment: CDR1 SGHRS and CDR2 YFSETQ. The CDR3 covers 14 residues. V shed 0 bases and J shed 0 bases, with 6 bases lying between them. CDR3 coding DNA: TGCGCCAGCAGCTTGGACTCCATGAACACTGAAGCTTTCTTT. Amino acid sequence: CASSLDSMNTEAFF.

This clone has only one observation. The chain combines TRBV4-3 with TRBJ2-5, with 7 bases aligning to TRBD1. The germline CDR1 and CDR2 sequences are LGHNA and YSLEER. There are 16 residues in the CDR3. V was pared by 0 bases and J by 7 bases, with 11 bases of the junction left unmatched. In DNA form, the CDR3 reads TGCGCCAGCAGCCAAGATACGGGACAGCTCGGTGGGACCCAGTACTTC. The encoded protein is CASSQDTGQLGGTQYF.

The chain is built from TRBV7-2 and TRBJ1-1, with a possible D match to TRBD1 (5 bases). Trimming removed 5 bases from V and 11 bases from J, with 21 bases in between. The CDR3 consists of 14 residues. Germline V CDR1 and CDR2: SGHTA, FQGNSA. This CDR3 reads CASSTIRDSTHAFF. The CDR3 nucleotides are TGTGCCAGCAGCACTATCCGGGACTCTACCCATGCTTTCTTT. The variable domain in full, completed from reference TRBV7-2 and TRBJ1-1, reads GAGVSQSPSNKVTEKGKDVELRCDPISGHTALYWYRQSLGQGLEFLIYFQGNSAPDKSGLPSDRFSAERTGGSVSTLTIQRTQQEDSAVYLCASSTIRDSTHAFFGQGTRLTVV.

The chain couples TRBV27 to TRBJ1-6, with 8 bases lining up with TRBD1. V shed 7 bases, J shed 9 bases, and the junction held 11 bases outside the gene matches. CDR3 size: 15 residues. Germline lookup yields CDR1 MNHEY and CDR2 SMNVEV (reference sequence). The CDR3 here is CASTPLDRVGSPLHF. The DNA for the CDR3 is TGTGCCAGCACGCCCTTGGACAGGGTCGGTTCACCCCTCCACTTT.

This clone occurred once. The chain recombines TRBV29-1 with TRBJ1-5, with D tentatively TRBD1 (6 bases). Trimming left V 6 bases short and J 4 bases short, with 19 bases between. The CDR3 runs to 15 residues. Germline CDR1 SQVTM, CDR2 ANQGSEA. CDR3 coding DNA: TGCAGCGTCGCACTGACCGGGACAAGAAATCAGCCCCAGCATTTT. Protein product: CSVALTGTRNQPQHF.